A single sample is the source of the 2 T cell receptor beta chains below, sequenced in a study of shared clonotypes between healthy human individuals. Sequencing used immunoSEQ multiplex PCR; TCRdb keeps in-frame clones, though not all of them. This table has approximately 740,000 clones, 80% to 95% appearing once. CD45RO-negative, CCR7-selected cells formed the naive CD8 fraction, which excluded terminally differentiated effector memory CD45RA+ cells. What was sequenced was naive CD8+ T cells sorted from blood. The receptor source for this set is a man between 25 and 39 years old in good health.

This chain connects TRBV13 to TRBJ1-1; 7 positions agree with TRBD1. Trimming took 4 bases from V and 3 from J; bases not matched to a gene: 20. The CDR3 is made up of 19 amino acids. The V gene's germline CDR1 is PRHDT and CDR2 FYEKMQ (reference sequence). CDR3 residues: CASSSRRTGPRAADTEAFF. In DNA form, the CDR3 reads TGTGCCAGCAGCTCTCGAAGGACAGGACCTAGGGCGGCGGACACTGAAGCTTTCTTT.

A single count supports this clone. The same CDR3 is also encoded by other DNA sequences in this sample. The rearrangement links TRBV28 to TRBJ2-7, with 7 positions matching TRBD1. Germline CDR1 reads MDHEN; CDR2 reads SYDVKM. CDR3 size: 14 residues. V was clipped by 5 bases and J by 0 bases; unmatched bases: 4. This CDR3 is CASSPDRSSYEQYF. The CDR3 DNA reads as TGTGCCAGCAGTCCGGACAGGAGCTCCTACGAGCAGTACTTC. Using reference TRBV28 and TRBJ2-7 for the parts outside the CDR3, the full variable domain is DVKVTQSSRYLVKRTGEKVFLECVQDMDHENMFWYRQDPGLGLRLIYFSYDVKMKEKGDIPEGYSVSREKKERFSLILESASTNQTSMYLCASSPDRSSYEQYFGPGTRLTVT.